This passage covers 17 T cell receptor beta chains from one sample sequenced in a study of shared clonotypes between healthy human individuals. The protocol was immunoSEQ multiplex PCR, while the TCRdb copy is restricted to in-frame clones and leaves out a portion. The sample yields approximately 350,000 clones, around 96% seen once. The sequencing input was memory CD8+ T cells sorted from blood. The subset: CD45RO+ cells pooled with CCR7-negative TemRA cells. These receptors were taken from a young man in good health.

This sequence joins TRBV29-1 and TRBJ1-2; 11 bases match TRBD1. The V gene's germline CDR1 is SQVTM and CDR2 ANQGSEA. J lost 4 bases, V lost 6 bases, and 13 bases had no gene match. The CDR3 is 16 amino acids. The CDR3 loop reads CSVDPGTGGFGYGYTF. The DNA of the CDR3 is TGCAGCGTCGATCCCGGGACAGGGGGATTTGGCTATGGCTACACCTTC.

This rearrangement joins TRBV10-2 to TRBJ2-2; perhaps TRBD1 as D (8 bases). There are 15 residues in the CDR3. V was shortened by 11 bases and J by 4 bases, with 20 bases between the two germline ends. Germline V CDR1 and CDR2: WSHSY, SAAADI. The CDR3 DNA reads TGCGCCGCCGCTAGGGAGGGACAGGCCACCGGGGAGCTGTTTTTT. Translating gives CAAAREGQATGELFF.

This rearrangement joins TRBV7-9 to TRBJ2-1; no clear D. Trimming took 0 bases from V and 8 from J, leaving 8 bases between them. Germline V CDR1 and CDR2: SEHNR, FQNEAQ (reference sequence). The CDR3 is made up of 13 amino acids. The DNA of the CDR3 is TGTGCCAGCAGCTTAGCTTCGGGTGATGAGCAGTTCTTC. It yields the protein CASSLASGDEQFF.

The V call is TRBV5-1, the J call TRBJ1-4; the D gene is possibly TRBD1 (6 bases). CDR3 length: 16 amino acids. Trimming removed 4 bases from V and 6 bases from J, with 19 bases in between. Germline CDR1 and CDR2: SGHRS and YFSETQ. The CDR3 region is CASSLLRRGADEKLFF. The CDR3 region has the DNA TGCGCCAGCAGCCTCTTACGACGGGGGGCGGATGAAAAACTGTTTTTT.

J is TRBJ1-1 and V is TRBV28; D is possibly TRBD1 (5 bases). The V and J ends lost 6 bases and 11 bases respectively, with 13 bases between them. From germline, CDR1 is MDHEN and CDR2 SYDVKM. The CDR3 loop spans 11 amino acids. The CDR3 spells CASRTTVEAFF. The DNA for the CDR3 is TGTGCCAGCAGGACGACAGTAGAGGCTTTCTTT. Variable domain in full (rest from reference TRBV28 and TRBJ1-1): DVKVTQSSRYLVKRTGEKVFLECVQDMDHENMFWYRQDPGLGLRLIYFSYDVKMKEKGDIPEGYSVSREKKERFSLILESASTNQTSMYLCASRTTVEAFFGQGTRLTVV.

The CDR3 DNA follows: TGTGCCAGCAGCTTAGCGGGGGGGTCCGGCACAGATACGCAGTATTTT. Translation gives CASSLAGGSGTDTQYF. The chain recombines TRBV7-9 with TRBJ2-3; the match to TRBD2 covers 7 bases. The germline gives CDR1 SEHNR, CDR2 FQNEAQ (reference sequence). The CDR3 covers 16 residues. The J segment lost 1 base and the V segment lost 0 bases, leaving 4 bases of the junction unmatched.

This chain links TRBV5-1 with TRBJ2-5; 11 nucleotides match TRBD2. Per the germline V gene, CDR1 is SGHRS and CDR2 is YFSETQ. This CDR3 has 15 residues. Trimming took 0 bases from V and 3 from J; bases not matched to a gene: 1. The CDR3 loop is CASSLGGLAEETQYF. The CDR3 DNA follows: TGCGCCAGCAGCTTGGGGGGACTAGCGGAAGAGACCCAGTACTTC. The whole variable domain, filled in from reference TRBV5-1 and TRBJ2-5, reads KAGVTQTPRYLIKTRGQQVTLSCSPISGHRSVSWYQQTPGQGLQFLFEYFSETQRNKGNFPGRFSGRQFSNSRSEMNVSTLELGDSALYLCASSLGGLAEETQYFGPGTRLLVL.

V is TRBV28 and J is TRBJ1-1, with 9 bases identical to TRBD1. V lost 5 bases and J lost 5; bases outside the gene matches: 18. Per germline, CDR1 MDHEN and CDR2 SYDVKM. This CDR3 has 18 amino acids. CDR3 protein: CASSPLYNNRGRRTEAFF. The CDR3 coding sequence is TGTGCCAGCAGTCCGCTCTATAATAACAGGGGGCGGAGAACTGAAGCTTTCTTT.

This clone was found once. This chain connects TRBV10-2 to TRBJ2-3; 7 bases align to TRBD2. The CDR3 covers 16 residues. Trimming cost V 8 bases and J 0 bases; bases outside gene matches: 11. CDR1 is WSHSY and CDR2 is SAAADI in the germline V gene. The CDR3 reads CASVVRGTTSTDTQYF. The CDR3 DNA is TGCGCCAGCGTGGTTCGGGGGACTACTAGCACAGATACGCAGTATTTT.

The chain is built from TRBV25-1 and TRBJ1-1; maybe TRBD1 (5 bases). This CDR3 contains 13 residues. The V gene lost 9 bases and the J gene lost 3 bases, with 14 bases spanning the gap. CDR1 and CDR2 (germline): MGHDK, SYGVNS. The CDR3 nucleotides read TGTGCCAGTACTAGGGGCTTATACACTGAAGCTTTCTTT. It translates to CASTRGLYTEAFF.

This chain links TRBV7-9 with TRBJ2-2, with 15 bases aligning to TRBD2. The germline gives CDR1 SEHNR, CDR2 FQNEAQ (reference sequence). The CDR3 length is 18 residues. Germline trimming cut 4 bases from V and 5 bases from J; bases unmatched to any gene: 8. CDR3 DNA sequence: TGTGCCAGCAGCTCCAGGACTAGCGGGAGGGCAGGTACCGGGGAGCTGTTTTTT. Amino acids: CASSSRTSGRAGTGELFF. The whole variable domain, remainder taken from reference TRBV7-9 and TRBJ2-2, is DTGVSQNPRHKITKRGQNVTFRCDPISEHNRLYWYRQTLGQGPEFLTYFQNEAQLEKSRLLSDRFSAERPKGSFSTLEIQRTEQGDSAMYLCASSSRTSGRAGTGELFFGEGSRLTVL.

The chain joins TRBV27 to TRBJ2-3; a possible D gene is TRBD1 (6 bases). Between the trimmed V and J ends, which lost 3 bases and 4 bases, there was a span of 11 bases. Germline values: CDR1 MNHEY, CDR2 SMNVEV (reference sequence). This CDR3 spans 14 amino acids. The CDR3 loop reads CASSFSRGSDTQYF. The CDR3 nucleotides read TGTGCCAGCAGTTTCAGCAGGGGCTCAGATACGCAGTATTTT.

This chain uses TRBV6-5 with TRBJ1-4; 9 nucleotides agree with TRBD1. V shed 4 bases and J 5 bases; nucleotides not matched to a gene: 2. Germline V CDR1 and CDR2: MNHEY, SVGAGI. CDR3 size: 14 residues. CDR3 in amino acids: CASSFGTGNEKLFF. The CDR3 nucleotides are TGTGCCAGCAGTTTCGGGACAGGGAATGAAAAACTGTTTTTT.

The chain is built from TRBV29-1 and TRBJ2-3, with TRBD1 matching over 9 bases. The CDR3 runs 16 residues. The germline gives CDR1 SQVTM, CDR2 ANQGSEA. After removal of 1 base from V and 4 bases from J, the junction contained 9 bases not matched to a gene. CDR3 in DNA: TGCAGCGTTGAAGGGATGCCGGGACAGGGCTCAGATACGCAGTATTTT. It codes for CSVEGMPGQGSDTQYF.

This chain uses TRBV28 with TRBJ2-7; 9 nucleotides match TRBD1. The CDR3 runs to 13 residues. Per the germline V gene, CDR1 is MDHEN and CDR2 is SYDVKM. J was trimmed by 3 bases and V by 8 bases; bases with no gene match: 5. The CDR3 DNA is TGTGCCAGCCTGACAGGGGGTCACTACGAGCAGTACTTC. This sequence encodes CASLTGGHYEQYF.

For the CDR3, the DNA is TGTGCCAGCAGAGTTTCAGGGGGAGAGACCCAGTACTTC. Its protein product is CASRVSGGETQYF. The chain combines TRBV5-8 with TRBJ2-5; TRBD1 matches at 7 bases. Germline V gene sequence: CDR1 SGHTS, CDR2 YDEGEE. The CDR3 length is 13 residues. J gave up 4 bases and V 5 bases, and 5 bases lay outside the gene matches. Together with reference TRBV5-8 and TRBJ2-5, the CDR3 gives the full variable domain: EAGVTQSPTHLIKTRGQQATLRCSPISGHTSVYWYQQALGLGLQFLLWYDEGEERNRGNFPPRFSGRQFPNYSSELNVNALELEDSALYLCASRVSGGETQYFGPGTRLLVL.

This chain connects TRBV5-1 to TRBJ2-3, with D tentatively TRBD2 (6 bases). This CDR3 contains 14 residues. The germline CDR1 and CDR2 sequences are SGHRS and YFSETQ. Trimming shortened V by 6 bases and J by 2 bases, and 13 bases separated the two germline ends. For the CDR3, the DNA is TGCGCCAGCATGTGGGGGGATTTCACAGATACGCAGTATTTT. Its translation: CASMWGDFTDTQYF.